This record covers a single TCR beta chain. Its antigen is unidentified. This specimen comes from a study of T cells in Graves' hyperthyroidism and ophthalmopathy. Template material for amplifying TCR beta CDR3 regions consisted of RNA transcripts. When the TCR CDR3 underwent first-round RT-PCR, the HTBI primer set was used. TCRdb reanalysed the multiplex PCR reads using MiXCR and keeps one entry per CDR3 protein. The sample holds 610,000 or so distinct CDR3 sequences; more than 45% are singletons and the top ten take approximately 7.5%. This CDR3 is built from 12 residues. V was clipped by 6 bases and J by 5 bases, with 13 bases between them. Germline V gene sequence: CDR1 DFQATT, CDR2 SNEGSKA (reference sequence). Study-level points and caveats: It was a median about 6 months before onset that the model predicted ophthalmopathy. Appearing also in blood were most of the thyroid clonotypes expanded above 0.001.

Hyperthyroidism of Graves' type that showed no ophthalmopathy progression within 18 months was stable. Diagnosis rested on symptoms, serum thyroxine and TRAb, thyroid ultrasound, and orbital computed tomography. Sequencing was performed on peripheral blood or thyroid tissue (not recorded which). The chain employs TRBV20-1 and TRBJ1-2, with TRBD1 as a possible D gene (5 bases). This TCR came from a woman aged 18-29 years with Graves' hyperthyroidism. CDR3 in DNA: TGCAGTGCCATCGGGACGGGATATGGCTACACCTTC. Translating gives CSAIGTGYGYTF.